This paragraph covers one TCR beta chain sequence. It has no known antigen specificity. No much larger clonotype is one base removed from it; base qualities were not supplied. This sample was taken from a study of T-cell reconstitution after alpha-beta-depleted transplantation in children (dated by TCRdb to the mid-2010s). Turning to the overall study: Using TCR repertoire profiling, the study followed T-cell immune reconstitution in a quantitative way in children after TCRalphabeta/CD19-depleted allogeneic hematopoietic cell transplantation.

Trimming removed 5 bases from V and 6 bases from J; the gene matches leave 4 bases unexplained. From the germline V gene (reference sequence), CDR1 is SEHNR and CDR2 is FQNEAQ. From its cysteine to its phenylalanine, the CDR3 spans 13 amino acids. Only CDR3 DNA remains: 39 bases, in frame from the first base. Preparation of the library involved PCR. For sequencing, an Illumina HiSeq 2500 was employed. TCR library preparation used molecular barcoding, with unique molecular identifiers applied to normalize quantification of the TCRbeta repertoire. TCRdb cleaned the public reads at Q25 with fastp, built clones with MiXCR and kept in-frame beta chains. Duplicate CDR3 protein sequences are folded into a single record with the most common DNA and genes. In this sample the table shows approximately 420,000 distinct CDR3 sequences, approximately 10% of which occur a single time. Jointly, the top ten make up 4.5% to 7% of the sample.

Material: PBMCs from the stem cell graft donor, obtained from the stem cell graft. Recombination linked TRBV7-9 to TRBJ1-2, with 9 junctional bases fitting TRBD1. The sequence came from a human donor who donated a stem cell graft to a child with acute myeloid leukemia. The DNA reads as follows: TGTGCCAGCAGCGCCAGGACAGGGGATGGCTACACCTTC. Its coded protein is CASSARTGDGYTF.